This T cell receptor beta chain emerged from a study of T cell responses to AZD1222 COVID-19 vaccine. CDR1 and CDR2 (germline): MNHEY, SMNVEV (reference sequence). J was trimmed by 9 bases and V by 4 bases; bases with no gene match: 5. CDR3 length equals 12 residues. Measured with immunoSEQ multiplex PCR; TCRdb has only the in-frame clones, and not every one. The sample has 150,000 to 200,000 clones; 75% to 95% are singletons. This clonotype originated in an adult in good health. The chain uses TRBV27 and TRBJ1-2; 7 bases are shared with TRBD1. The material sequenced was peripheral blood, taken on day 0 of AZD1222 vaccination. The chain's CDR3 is CASSWAGGSYTF. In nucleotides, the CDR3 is TGTGCCAGCAGTTGGGCAGGGGGTAGCTACACCTTC.